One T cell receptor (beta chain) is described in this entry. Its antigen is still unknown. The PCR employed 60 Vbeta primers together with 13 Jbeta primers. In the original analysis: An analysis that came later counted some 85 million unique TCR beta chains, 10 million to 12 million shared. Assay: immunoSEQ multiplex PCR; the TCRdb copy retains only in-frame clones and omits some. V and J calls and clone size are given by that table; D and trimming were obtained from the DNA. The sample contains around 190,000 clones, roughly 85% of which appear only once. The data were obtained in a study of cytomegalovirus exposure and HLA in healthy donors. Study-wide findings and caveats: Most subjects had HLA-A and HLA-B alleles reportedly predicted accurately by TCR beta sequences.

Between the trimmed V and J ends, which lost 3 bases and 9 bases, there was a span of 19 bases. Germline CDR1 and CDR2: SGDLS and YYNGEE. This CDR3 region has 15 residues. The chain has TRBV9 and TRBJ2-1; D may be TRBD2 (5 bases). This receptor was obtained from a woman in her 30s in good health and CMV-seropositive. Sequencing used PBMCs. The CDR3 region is CASSAGSGPDGEQFF. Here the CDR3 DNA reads TGTGCCAGCAGCGCGGGGAGTGGGCCCGATGGTGAGCAGTTCTTC. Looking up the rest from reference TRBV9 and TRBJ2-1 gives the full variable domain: DSGVTQTPKHLITATGQRVTLRCSPRSGDLSVYWYQQSLDQGLQFLIQYYNGEERAKGNILERFSAQQFPDLHSELNLSSLELGDSALYFCASSAGSGPDGEQFFGPGTRLTVL.